The 7 T cell receptor beta chains below were found in one sample sequenced in a study of beta chain features in type 1 diabetes. Study-level points and caveats: Type 1 diabetes patients had TCRB CDR3s that were shorter (moderately but significantly so) in all four CD4+ subsets.

These TCRs are of unknown antigen specificity. Expressed TCRB transcripts were sequenced, since all the RNA that had been isolated was reverse transcribed. The repertoire was sequenced with immunoSEQ multiplex PCR; TCRdb's copy has only in-frame clones and lacks some. The data show some 660,000 clones, roughly an eighth seen once. What was sequenced was naive CD4+ T cells from blood. Every receptor here comes from a man between 18 and 35 years old with type 1 diabetes.

V is TRBV30 and J is TRBJ2-4; D possibly corresponds to TRBD2 (6 bases). The CDR3 is 13 amino acids. The germline V gene encodes CDR1 GTSNPN and CDR2 SVGIG (reference sequence). V was pared by 8 bases and J by 7 bases, with 18 bases between. The chain's CDR3 is CATERAGRNIQYF. The CDR3 bases are TGTGCCACGGAGAGGGCAGGGAGGAACATTCAGTACTTC.

The V and J genes are TRBV9 and TRBJ2-1, with D perhaps TRBD1 or TRBD2 (5 bases each). The CDR3 contains 12 residues. The ends were cut back, 4 bases at V and 12 bases at J, with 14 bases in the middle. The germline gives CDR1 SGDLS, CDR2 YYNGEE. CDR3 coding DNA: TGTGCCAGCAGCTCCCCTCGGGGCGGGCAGTTCTTC. Translating gives CASSSPRGGQFF.

The rearrangement joins TRBV5-6 to TRBJ1-4, with D unresolved. Per the germline V gene, CDR1 is SGHDT and CDR2 is YYEEEE. The CDR3 totals 15 residues. V lost 4 bases and J 8 bases, leaving 18 bases between the germline ends. The DNA for the CDR3 is TGTGCCAGCAGCCCTCGACCCGGTGGAGGGGAAAAACTGTTTTTT. As protein: CASSPRPGGGEKLFF.

The chain links TRBV21-1 to TRBJ1-2. TRBV21-1 is recorded as a pseudogene. The CDR3 runs to 18 residues. CDR3 sequence reads: CASSSGTSRSINAYGYTF. Written as DNA, the CDR3 is TGTGCCAGCAGCAGCGGCACGTCTCGGTCGATAAACGCGTATGGCTACACCTTC.

The chain joins TRBV5-1 to TRBJ2-7, with 7 bases lining up with TRBD1. Trimming removed 4 bases from V and 7 bases from J; junction bases left unmatched: 11. This CDR3 contains 14 residues. Germline V gives CDR1 SGHRS, CDR2 YFSETQ. The CDR3 protein is CASSPGTELGEQYF. The CDR3 DNA reads TGCGCCAGCAGCCCCGGGACAGAGCTTGGTGAGCAGTACTTC.

About this clone: Other DNA sequences from this sample encode an identical CDR3 as well. The chain carries TRBV20-1 and TRBJ1-2; a weak D match, TRBD1 (5 bases). This CDR3 is built from 10 residues. Trimming stripped 3 bases from V and 8 bases from J, with 7 bases between. The V gene's germline CDR1 is DFQATT and CDR2 SNEGSKA (reference sequence). The CDR3 DNA follows: TGCAGTGCTAGCAGGGAAGGCTACACCTTC. Translation: CSASREGYTF.

This clone was counted only a few times. This chain connects TRBV7-9 to TRBJ2-2; no clear D. The germline V and J ends were trimmed by 5 bases and 6 bases, with 13 bases remaining between them. Germline lookup yields CDR1 SEHNR and CDR2 FQNEAQ (reference sequence). The CDR3 covers 14 residues. CDR3 in DNA: TGTGCCAGCAGCCGCCGGACGGAAGCCGGGGAGCTGTTTTTT. Translating gives CASSRRTEAGELFF.